What follows are 25 T cell receptor beta chains derived from one specimen sequenced in a study of naive and memory T cell subsets. Study-level points and caveats: A few larger clonotypes appeared in naive repertoires, especially CD8, possibly memory cells re-expressing CD45RA.

The beta constant-region primer was an equimolar mix of two oligonucleotides covering TRBC1 and TRBC2. The ligated cDNA underwent four PCR rounds using SP2 and nested alpha and beta constant-region primers. TCRdb reanalysed the UMI-ligation and nested PCR reads using MiXCR and keeps one entry per CDR3 protein. The sample gives about 90,000 distinct CDR3 sequences, about 11% of which show up once; 0.13% is in the top ten. These receptors are not linked to any known antigen. The material sequenced was naive CD4+ T cells from blood. The receptor set was obtained from a human donor in good health.

This clonotype was counted at least ten times. The V gene is TRBV27, the J gene TRBJ2-3; the D gene is possibly TRBD2 (5 bases). The germline CDR1 and CDR2 sequences are MNHEY and SMNVEV (reference sequence). This CDR3 has 12 residues. V was cut by 5 bases and J by 7 bases, with 10 bases left in between. The CDR3 here is CASSPRGYTQYF. The CDR3 nucleotides are TGTGCCAGCAGTCCTCGGGGATATACGCAGTATTTT.

The rearrangement links TRBV7-9 to TRBJ2-5; tentative D call: TRBD1 (5 bases). The V and J ends lost 8 bases and 2 bases respectively, with 12 bases between them. The CDR3 consists of 13 residues. In germline, CDR1 is SEHNR, CDR2 FQNEAQ (reference sequence). CDR3 nucleotides: TGTGCCAGCCATAGGACATATCAAGAGACCCAGTACTTC. The encoded protein is CASHRTYQETQYF.

This clonotype was observed a handful of times. At one end the junction does not follow the germline gene, possibly because of a read error. The V call is TRBV7-9, the J call TRBJ2-1; unclear D gene. The CDR3 is 8 amino acids. Looked up from germline, CDR1 is SEHNR and CDR2 is FQNEAQ (reference sequence). The CDR3 DNA reads as TGTGCCAGCAGCTTAGGGGTCTTC. The encoded protein is CASSLGVF.

The V call is TRBV29-1, the J call TRBJ2-7; unclear D gene. V was shortened by 5 bases and J by 3 bases, with 14 bases between the two germline ends. Germline V CDR1 and CDR2: SQVTM, ANQGSEA. The CDR3 extends over 13 amino acids. The CDR3 DNA sequence: TGCAGCGTTTCCGGTGTCGGCAACTACGAGCAGTACTTC. Amino acids: CSVSGVGNYEQYF.

This clonotype showed up just a few times. This chain links TRBV5-1 with TRBJ2-3; tentative D call: TRBD2 (6 bases). The CDR3 consists of 14 residues. Trimming stripped 0 bases from V and 8 bases from J, with 13 bases between. The germline V gene has CDR1 SGHRS and CDR2 YFSETQ. The CDR3 loop reads CASSLDREIATQYF. CDR3 nucleotide sequence: TGCGCCAGCAGCTTGGACCGGGAGATAGCTACGCAGTATTTT.

V gene TRBV28 combines with J gene TRBJ2-1; no firm D call. CDR1 and CDR2 from the germline V gene are MDHEN and SYDVKM. The germline V and J ends were trimmed by 2 bases and 9 bases, with 8 bases remaining between them. The CDR3 is made up of 12 amino acids. The CDR3 DNA reads TGTGCCAGCAGTTTACTGGGTACTGAGCAGTTCTTC. It translates to CASSLLGTEQFF. The variable domain in full, with the rest retrieved from reference TRBV28 and TRBJ2-1, is DVKVTQSSRYLVKRTGEKVFLECVQDMDHENMFWYRQDPGLGLRLIYFSYDVKMKEKGDIPEGYSVSREKKERFSLILESASTNQTSMYLCASSLLGTEQFFGPGTRLTVL.

This clonotype has more than one count but fewer than ten. V gene TRBV12-3 or TRBV12-4 combines with J gene TRBJ2-1; TRBD2 agrees at 7 bases. There are 14 residues in the CDR3. Unmatched junction bases numbered 4, after V lost 2 bases and J lost 6 bases. This chain's CDR3 is CASSLTRTSNEQFF. The CDR3 DNA reads as TGTGCCAGCAGTTTAACTCGGACTAGCAATGAGCAGTTCTTC.

In this sample, this clonotype turned up many times. The chain uses TRBV6-6 and TRBJ2-5; maybe TRBD1 (5 bases). Germline V CDR1 and CDR2: MNHNY, SVGAGI (reference sequence). The CDR3 length is 15 residues. The V end was cut by 0 bases, the J end by 4 bases, with 12 bases between. The CDR3 DNA reads as TGTGCCAGCAGTTACTCAGGCAGGGATAGAGAGACCCAGTACTTC. It codes for CASSYSGRDRETQYF.

The chain links TRBV10-3 to TRBJ2-7; possible D gene TRBD1, 6 bases. Per the germline V gene, CDR1 is ENHRY and CDR2 is SYGVKD. V was shortened by 6 bases and J by 1 base, with 16 bases between the two germline ends. CDR3 length: 15 amino acids. CDR3 sequence (DNA): TGTGCCATCAGATCCGGGACACTAGAGTCCTACGAGCAGTACTTC. This translates into CAIRSGTLESYEQYF.

In this sample, this clonotype turned up many times. The genes are TRBV18 and TRBJ2-5; D not certain. V was shortened by 2 bases and J by 2 bases, with 9 bases between the two germline ends. CDR3 length: 14 amino acids. Per the germline V gene, CDR1 is KGHSH and CDR2 is LQKENI. The DNA of the CDR3 is TGTGCCAGCTCACCATCCTACCTACAAGAGACCCAGTACTTC. It translates to CASSPSYLQETQYF.

This clonotype came up a few times. The chain carries TRBV6-1 and TRBJ1-2, with 8 nucleotides matching TRBD1. Trimming cost V 10 bases and J 4 bases; bases outside gene matches: 14. The V gene's germline CDR1 is MNHNS and CDR2 SASEGT. This CDR3 has 15 residues. CDR3 sequence reads: CATLWGQGASYGYTF. The CDR3 DNA is TGTGCCACCCTCTGGGGTCAGGGGGCTAGCTATGGCTACACCTTC.

This clonotype was counted ten times or more. The V and J genes are TRBV9 and TRBJ2-2; 9 bases map to TRBD2. V was pared by 0 bases and J by 0 bases, with 0 bases of the junction left unmatched. This CDR3 is built from 16 residues. CDR1 is SGDLS and CDR2 is YYNGEE in the germline V gene. In nucleotides, the CDR3 is TGTGCCAGCAGCGTAGGCGGGAGGGCGAACACCGGGGAGCTGTTTTTT. It is translated as CASSVGGRANTGELFF.

The gene calls are TRBV4-3 and TRBJ2-5; D call uncertain. The CDR3 covers 13 residues. CDR1 is LGHNA and CDR2 is YSLEER in the germline V gene. Trimming took 0 bases from V and 7 from J, leaving 9 bases between them. CDR3 DNA: TGCGCCAGCAGCCAAGAGCTCCCCGGGACCCAGTACTTC. It encodes CASSQELPGTQYF.

The chain links TRBV18 to TRBJ2-7; D unclear. V lost 3 bases and J lost 4, with 10 bases in between. This CDR3 comprises 13 residues. Germline-derived CDR1 and CDR2 are KGHSH and LQKENI. This chain's CDR3 is CASSPSRSYEQYF. CDR3 coding DNA: TGTGCCAGCTCACCCAGCAGATCTTACGAGCAGTACTTC.

This clonotype was picked up a small number of times. The chain links TRBV5-6 to TRBJ2-7, with D possibly TRBD2 on 7 matching bases. Germline CDR1 and CDR2: SGHDT and YYEEEE. Trimming cost V 1 base and J 2 bases, with 13 bases left between them. The CDR3 consists of 15 residues. The CDR3 spells CASSLRGGAAYEQYF. The DNA of the CDR3 is TGTGCCAGCAGCTTGAGGGGGGGGGCCGCCTACGAGCAGTACTTC.

This clonotype has just a few counts. V gene TRBV20-1 combines with J gene TRBJ2-3, with TRBD2 matching 8 bases. The germline V gene encodes CDR1 DFQATT and CDR2 SNEGSKA (reference sequence). Trimming took 5 bases from V and 7 from J; bases not matched to a gene: 11. The CDR3 consists of 14 residues. The CDR3, as DNA: TGCAGTGCTCATCCGGGACTAGAACCACATACGCAGTATTTT. It yields the protein CSAHPGLEPHTQYF.

This clonotype occurred a few times. The chain uses TRBV15 and TRBJ2-2; D tentatively fits TRBD1 or TRBD2 (5 bases each). The CDR3 runs to 14 residues. Germline V gene sequence: CDR1 LNHNV, CDR2 YYDKDF (reference sequence). V shed 2 bases and J shed 3 bases, with 7 bases lying between them. The CDR3 reads CATSRQGDTGELFF. In DNA form, the CDR3 reads TGTGCCACCAGCAGACAGGGAGACACCGGGGAGCTGTTTTTT. The full variable domain, rest sourced from reference TRBV15 and TRBJ2-2, is DAMVIQNPRYQVTQFGKPVTLSCSQTLNHNVMYWYQQKSSQAPKLLFHYYDKDFNNEADTPDNFQSRRPNTSFCFLDIRSPGLGDTAMYLCATSRQGDTGELFFGEGSRLTVL.

This clonotype was seen repeatedly, ten times or more. This chain links TRBV12-3 or TRBV12-4 with TRBJ2-3, with no clear D. Trimming pared 2 bases from V and 6 bases from J, leaving 3 bases between. This CDR3 contains 11 residues. CDR3 protein: CASSLFDTQYF. The CDR3 DNA reads as TGTGCCAGCAGTTTATTCGATACGCAGTATTTT.

The rearrangement joins TRBV12-3 or TRBV12-4 to TRBJ2-3, with 10 bases that match TRBD2. The CDR3 loop spans 15 amino acids. With 5 bases clipped from V and 5 bases from J, the junction kept 7 bases outside the gene matches. Here the CDR3 DNA reads TGTGCCAGCAGTATCCGGACTAGCGGACTAGATACGCAGTATTTT. This sequence encodes CASSIRTSGLDTQYF.

A few counts support this clonotype. The chain uses TRBV21-1 and TRBJ2-2; the table's D gene call, TRBD2, was not cross checked with the DNA. TRBV21-1 is flagged as a pseudogene. The CDR3 contains 15 residues. Here the CDR3 reads CASRGRLANTGELFF. The DNA for the CDR3 is TGTGCCAGCCGCGGGAGGCTAGCGAACACCGGGGAGCTGTTTTTT.

This clonotype was counted a few times. This chain uses TRBV10-3 with TRBJ1-2; possibly TRBD1 for D (5 bases). The V and J ends lost 5 bases and 4 bases respectively, with 11 bases between them. Germline values: CDR1 ENHRY, CDR2 SYGVKD. This CDR3 comprises 13 residues. This CDR3 is CAISLGQAYGYTF. CDR3 in DNA: TGTGCCATCAGTCTAGGACAAGCCTATGGCTACACCTTC.

This clonotype showed up just a few times. V gene TRBV11-2 combines with J gene TRBJ2-2, with D possibly being TRBD1 (5 bases). The CDR3 sequence is 16 residues long. The V end was cut by 3 bases, the J end by 5 bases, with 16 bases between. Germline V gives CDR1 SGHAT, CDR2 FQNNGV. Here the CDR3 DNA reads TGTGCCAGCAGCTTGGGCAGGGTTTTTGTGACCGGGGAGCTGTTTTTT. Its translation: CASSLGRVFVTGELFF.

The count of this clonotype is one. CDR3 protein: CSVEGDRVSGEAFF. The CDR3, as DNA: TGCAGCGTTGAAGGGGACAGGGTTAGTGGTGAAGCTTTCTTT. The chain recombines TRBV29-1 with TRBJ1-1; 9 bases line up with TRBD1. The CDR3 extends over 14 amino acids. CDR1 and CDR2 (germline): SQVTM, ANQGSEA. The V and J ends lost 1 base and 7 bases, in that order; junction bases with no gene match: 7.

This clonotype has at least ten counts. The chain carries TRBV28 and TRBJ2-7; D is unclear. The CDR3 loop spans 14 amino acids. Trimming stripped 5 bases from V and 5 bases from J, with 16 bases between. Germline lookup yields CDR1 MDHEN and CDR2 SYDVKM. The CDR3 loop reads CASSGRARGHEQYF. In DNA, the CDR3 is TGTGCCAGCAGTGGCCGGGCCAGAGGCCACGAGCAGTACTTC. The full variable domain, completed using reference TRBV28 and TRBJ2-7, is DVKVTQSSRYLVKRTGEKVFLECVQDMDHENMFWYRQDPGLGLRLIYFSYDVKMKEKGDIPEGYSVSREKKERFSLILESASTNQTSMYLCASSGRARGHEQYFGPGTRLTVT.

The V call is TRBV4-1, the J call TRBJ2-1; 9 nucleotides match TRBD2. CDR3 size: 18 residues. Germline trimming cut 0 bases from V and 1 base from J; bases unmatched to any gene: 7. Germline values: CDR1 MGHRA, CDR2 YSYEKL. The CDR3 spells CASSQDRLAGSSYNEQFF. The CDR3 DNA sequence: TGCGCCAGCAGCCAAGATCGCCTAGCGGGAAGTTCCTACAATGAGCAGTTCTTC.